This paragraph reports one T cell receptor beta chain. Antigen: not known. Since no conserved phenylalanine or tryptophan closes the CDR3, a read error is the likely cause. This sample was included in a study of blood T cells in healthy people across ages. The authors ran a second PCR of roughly 7 to 11 cycles using a sample-barcoded 5' primer and a J-beta primer mix. One entry per CDR3 protein results from TCRdb running MiXCR on the 5' RACE reads. The table includes approximately 960,000 distinct CDR3 sequences, almost 30% detected once. The CDR3 length is 13 residues. CDR1 is SQVTM, CDR2 ANQGSEA, per germline. Germline trimming cut 5 bases from V and 4 bases from J; bases unmatched to any gene: 1. Study-level points and caveats: With age, beta diversity per million T cells declined roughly linearly, significantly by 40. Higher naive T cell percentage went strongly together with higher TCR beta diversity.

The same data also went into a second study, on T cells of mothers and their children. That work adds: Sample barcodes plus 2-4 random nucleotides came from the M1S primer.

The specimen was blood. The chain recombines TRBV29-1 with TRBJ2-2, with TRBD1 identical over 10 bases. The clonotype comes from a woman aged 40 to 49 in good health. Written as DNA, the CDR3 is TGCAGCGTTAGGGACAGGGGCACCGGGGAGCTGTTTTGT. Its protein is CSVRDRGTGELFC.